This T cell receptor (beta chain) was captured in a study of blood T cells in healthy people across ages. Whole-study context: Template switching retrieved approximately one barcoded beta molecule for each two T cells.

Donors were systemically healthy Caucasian individuals from Russia aged 6 to 90 years. PBMCs numbering at least 6 million were isolated per sample. For the second PCR, which ran for about 6 to 12 cycles, a sample-barcoded 5' primer and a J-beta primer mix were used. MiXCR, applied by TCRdb to the 5' RACE reads, yields one record per CDR3 protein. The table includes hundreds of thousands of distinct CDR3 sequences, roughly 50% detected once. This CDR3 spans 17 amino acids. The J gene is TRBJ2-1, the V gene TRBV21-1; the listed D gene, TRBD2, was not tested against the DNA. TRBV21-1 is given as a pseudogene. The origin of this receptor is a woman aged 60-70 years in good health. The sequencing input was blood. The CDR3 coding sequence is TGTGCCAGCAGCAAAGGAAAGGAGCGGGAGACCTACAATGAGCAGTTCTTC. Translated: CASSKGKERETYNEQFF.